Listed here are 22 T cell receptor beta chains from one sample, sequenced in a study of shared clonotypes between healthy human individuals (dated by TCRdb to about 2020). Library creation used the immunoSEQ multiplex PCR assay. TCRdb re-hosts the immuneACCESS table, in-frame sequences only. Its copies lack some clones; in the studies checked, an unresolved V gene accounts for under half of them, and the cause for the rest is not known. The sample table records fewer than 400,000 clones; 74% of these occur just once. The ten most abundant clones make up 10% of the sample. The source material was memory CD4+ T cells sorted from blood. The sample's cell subset or site label, decoded: CD45RA-negative fraction. These receptors were obtained from a man under 40 in good health.

Regarding this clone: The germline gene is not matched at one end of the junction; a read error may be the cause. The gene calls are TRBV28 and TRBJ2-5; D is perhaps TRBD1 (6 bases). CDR3 length: 13 residues. Germline loops: CDR1 MDHEN, CDR2 SYDVKM. The CDR3 here is CASSLTATGFLNF. Written as DNA, the CDR3 is TGTGCCAGCAGTTTAACGGCAACAGGGTTCCTGAACTTC.

The gene calls are TRBV10-3 and TRBJ1-5; D is unresolved. Trimming cost V 8 bases and J 3 bases, with 14 bases left between them. CDR1 is ENHRY, CDR2 SYGVKD, per germline. The CDR3 is made up of 14 amino acids. CDR3 DNA: TGTGCCATCCTTCTTTCGTCCGTCAATCAGCCCCAGCATTTT. Protein: CAILLSSVNQPQHF.

This clone was counted once. The chain links TRBV6-5 to TRBJ2-1; 11 nucleotides line up with TRBD2. Trimming took 3 bases from V and 9 from J; bases not matched to a gene: 10. The CDR3 spans 16 residues. The V gene's germline CDR1 is MNHEY and CDR2 SVGAGI. The DNA of the CDR3 is TGTGCCAGCAGTTATGGTGGGCTAGCGGGAGGAGGTGAGCAGTTCTTC. It translates to CASSYGGLAGGGEQFF.

This chain connects TRBV5-1 to TRBJ2-7, with D perhaps matching TRBD2 (6 bases). In germline, CDR1 is SGHRS, CDR2 YFSETQ. V lost 7 bases and J lost 3, with 17 bases in between. CDR3 size: 14 residues. CDR3 in amino acids: CASPLGTGDYEQYF. Here the CDR3 DNA reads TGCGCCAGCCCCCTAGGGACTGGAGACTACGAGCAGTACTTC.

This clone was seen a few times. The chain combines TRBV10-2 with TRBJ2-7; 12 bases map to TRBD1. The CDR3 extends over 17 amino acids. Trimming at V came to 2 bases and at J to 7 bases, leaving 12 bases not matched to a gene. The germline V gene encodes CDR1 WSHSY and CDR2 SAAADI. The CDR3 bases are TGCGCCAGCAGTGAGATCCCCGGGGGACAGGGGGCTAGGGAGCAGTACTTC. This codes for CASSEIPGGQGAREQYF.

The gene calls are TRBV18 and TRBJ1-5; 10 nucleotides agree with TRBD1. Germline lookup yields CDR1 KGHSH and CDR2 LQKENI. This CDR3 comprises 16 residues. The J segment lost 3 bases and the V segment lost 3 bases, leaving 5 bases of the junction unmatched. The CDR3 nucleotides read TGTGCCAGCTCACCTGGCGGGACAGGGGTCAATCAGCCCCAGCATTTT. The encoded protein is CASSPGGTGVNQPQHF.

The chain has TRBV25-1 and TRBJ1-5; D may be TRBD1 (5 bases). V lost 4 bases to trimming and J lost 6 bases, with 19 bases between them. The length of the CDR3 is 16 residues. Germline values: CDR1 MGHDK, CDR2 SYGVNS. The chain's CDR3 is CASSASGGISSQPQHF. CDR3 coding DNA: TGTGCCAGCAGTGCGAGTGGGGGTATAAGTAGTCAGCCCCAGCATTTT.

This clone was picked up one time. V is TRBV6-1 and J is TRBJ2-7, with a tentative D call TRBD2 (6 bases). The CDR3 is 13 amino acids. Trimming removed 4 bases at V and 3 bases at J, with 10 bases between. The germline V gene encodes CDR1 MNHNS and CDR2 SASEGT. The CDR3 DNA follows: TGTGCCAGCAGTGGAGAGGGAGGCTACGAGCAGTACTTC. Translated: CASSGEGGYEQYF.

The chain recombines TRBV11-3 with TRBJ2-3; 11 bases are a match to TRBD2. The CDR3 extends over 15 amino acids. V lost 5 bases to trimming and J lost 1 base; unmatched junction nucleotides: 2. CDR1 is SGHNT and CDR2 is YENEEA in the germline V gene. CDR3 sequence: CASSPTSGGTDTQYF. CDR3 in DNA: TGTGCCAGCAGCCCGACTAGCGGGGGCACAGATACGCAGTATTTT.

The genes are TRBV28 and TRBJ1-2; D perhaps matches TRBD1 (5 bases). Germline V CDR1 and CDR2: MDHEN, SYDVKM. This CDR3 spans 17 amino acids. The germline V and J ends were trimmed by 3 bases and 8 bases, with 25 bases remaining between them. CDR3 sequence: CASSLGDPLASMGGYTF. The CDR3 coding sequence is TGTGCCAGCAGTTTGGGGGACCCCCTTGCATCGATGGGGGGCTACACCTTC.

The genes are TRBV7-2 and TRBJ2-7; 8 bases align to TRBD1. Per germline, CDR1 SGHTA and CDR2 FQGNSA. V gave up 8 bases and J gave up 6 bases; unmatched junction bases: 6. The CDR3 has 12 residues. CDR3 bases: TGTGCCAGCGACAGGGGCGGGCTCGAGCAGTACTTC. Its protein is CASDRGGLEQYF. The whole variable domain, filled in from reference TRBV7-2 and TRBJ2-7, reads GAGVSQSPSNKVTEKGKDVELRCDPISGHTALYWYRQSLGQGLEFLIYFQGNSAPDKSGLPSDRFSAERTGGSVSTLTIQRTQQEDSAVYLCASDRGGLEQYFGPGTRLTVT.

V usage is TRBV29-1 and J usage is TRBJ2-7; either TRBD1 or TRBD2 may fit D (5 bases each). Deletions cut 6 bases from V and 2 bases from J, with 17 bases between. CDR3 length: 14 amino acids. Per germline, CDR1 SQVTM and CDR2 ANQGSEA. For the CDR3, the DNA is TGCAGCGTCTCAACCGGGACGGCAACCTACGAGCAGTACTTC. This translates into CSVSTGTATYEQYF.

This clone turned up a few times. The V gene is TRBV10-3, the J gene TRBJ1-2, with D possibly matching TRBD1 (5 bases). This CDR3 comprises 13 residues. Germline V gives CDR1 ENHRY, CDR2 SYGVKD. V was shortened by 6 bases and J by 2 bases, with 10 bases between the two germline ends. The CDR3 here is CAISSQVNYGYTF. CDR3 nucleotide sequence: TGTGCCATCAGCTCACAGGTGAACTATGGCTACACCTTC.

This rearrangement joins TRBV7-8 to TRBJ1-2; 7 nucleotides agree with TRBD1. This CDR3 comprises 14 residues. The V segment lost 5 bases and the J segment 4 bases; nucleotides outside the gene matches: 7. CDR1 and CDR2 from the germline V gene are SGHVS and FQNEAQ. The CDR3 coding sequence is TGTGCCAGCAGCATCGGGACAGACTCCTATGGCTACACCTTC. Its translation is CASSIGTDSYGYTF.

The chain carries TRBV6-1 and TRBJ2-5; no firm D call. CDR1 and CDR2 (germline): MNHNS, SASEGT. The CDR3 extends over 13 amino acids. The germline V and J ends were trimmed by 1 base and 2 bases, with 5 bases remaining between them. CDR3 protein: CASSEVDQETQYF. Here the CDR3 DNA reads TGTGCCAGCAGTGAAGTTGATCAAGAGACCCAGTACTTC.

This clone was recorded many times. The chain links TRBV29-1 to TRBJ2-7; 12 bases are a match to TRBD2. The CDR3 spans 15 residues. Unmatched junction bases numbered 6, after V lost 4 bases and J lost 2 bases. CDR1 SQVTM and CDR2 ANQGSEA come from the germline V gene. The CDR3 loop reads CSVVGTSGPTYEQYF. In DNA form, the CDR3 reads TGCAGCGTTGTTGGGACTAGCGGGCCGACCTACGAGCAGTACTTC.

The V gene is TRBV6-5, the J gene TRBJ1-1; weak D call: TRBD1 (5 bases). This CDR3 has 15 amino acids. The germline CDR1 and CDR2 sequences are MNHEY and SVGAGI. Deletions cut 5 bases from V and 5 bases from J, with 18 bases between. This CDR3 reads CASSTPRGAKTEAFF. The CDR3 coding sequence is TGTGCCAGCAGTACGCCGAGAGGGGCAAAGACTGAAGCTTTCTTT.

V is TRBV2 and J is TRBJ2-1; 7 positions match TRBD1. V gave up 2 bases and J gave up 6 bases; unmatched junction bases: 10. Germline V gene data show CDR1 as SNHLY and CDR2 as FYNNEI. The CDR3 sequence is 16 residues long. The CDR3 DNA follows: TGTGCCAGCAGTGAACAGGGACAGTCAGGTGGCAATGAGCAGTTCTTC. Its protein product is CASSEQGQSGGNEQFF.

The chain carries TRBV21-1 and TRBJ2-7. TRBV21-1 is a pseudogene. There are 15 residues in the CDR3. The chain's CDR3 is CASSRSGDRPYEQYF. CDR3 nucleotides: TGTGCCAGCAGCAGGTCGGGAGACAGGCCTTACGAGCAGTACTTC.

The V gene is TRBV5-1, the J gene TRBJ2-7; the match to TRBD1 covers 9 bases. V was pared by 5 bases and J by 6 bases, with 3 bases of the junction left unmatched. Germline CDR1 is SGHRS and CDR2 is YFSETQ. The length of the CDR3 is 12 residues. Here the CDR3 reads CASSPTGGEQYF. The CDR3, as DNA: TGCGCCAGCAGTCCGACAGGGGGCGAGCAGTACTTC. Full variable domain (outside the CDR3, taken from reference TRBV5-1 and TRBJ2-7): KAGVTQTPRYLIKTRGQQVTLSCSPISGHRSVSWYQQTPGQGLQFLFEYFSETQRNKGNFPGRFSGRQFSNSRSEMNVSTLELGDSALYLCASSPTGGEQYFGPGTRLTVT.

The V gene is TRBV18, the J gene TRBJ1-3, with D uncertain. The CDR3 has 17 residues. Trimming cost V 1 base and J 0 bases, with 13 bases left between them. The germline gives CDR1 KGHSH, CDR2 LQKENI. The CDR3 nucleotides read TGTGCCAGCTCACCACGACAAACAGCCACCTCTGGAAACACCATATATTTT. Amino acids: CASSPRQTATSGNTIYF.

This clone was observed a single time. The CDR3, as DNA: TGTGCCAGCAGCTACCTCTTGCGGGGTTCAGATACGCAGTATTTT. Residues: CASSYLLRGSDTQYF. The gene calls are TRBV7-2 and TRBJ2-3, with a weak D call TRBD2 (6 bases). CDR3 length: 15 amino acids. Trimming left V 4 bases short and J 4 bases short, with 15 bases between. Germline CDR1 and CDR2: SGHTA and FQGNSA.